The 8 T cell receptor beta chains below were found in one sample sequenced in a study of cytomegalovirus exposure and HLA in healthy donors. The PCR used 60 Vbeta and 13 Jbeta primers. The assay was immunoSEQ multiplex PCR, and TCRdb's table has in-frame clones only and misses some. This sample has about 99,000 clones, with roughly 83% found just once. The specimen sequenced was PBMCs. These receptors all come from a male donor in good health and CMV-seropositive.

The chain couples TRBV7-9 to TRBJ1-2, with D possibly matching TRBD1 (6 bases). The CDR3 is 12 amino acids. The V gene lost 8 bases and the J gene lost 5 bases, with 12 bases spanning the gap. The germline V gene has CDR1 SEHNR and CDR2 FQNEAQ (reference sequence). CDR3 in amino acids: CASWDIGYGYTF. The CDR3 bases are TGTGCCAGCTGGGACATTGGGTATGGCTACACCTTC.

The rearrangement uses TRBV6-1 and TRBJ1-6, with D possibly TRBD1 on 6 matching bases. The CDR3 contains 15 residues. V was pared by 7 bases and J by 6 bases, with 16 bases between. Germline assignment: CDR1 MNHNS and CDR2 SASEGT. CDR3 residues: CASTRGPGVNSPLHF. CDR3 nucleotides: TGTGCCAGCACGAGAGGGCCAGGGGTTAATTCACCCCTCCACTTT.

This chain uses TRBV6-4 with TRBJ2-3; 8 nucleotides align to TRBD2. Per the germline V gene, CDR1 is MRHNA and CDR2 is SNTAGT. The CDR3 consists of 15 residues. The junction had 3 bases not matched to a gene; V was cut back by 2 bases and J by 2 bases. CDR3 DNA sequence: TGTGCCAGCAGTGACCGGGGGGGGAACACAGATACGCAGTATTTT. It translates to CASSDRGGNTDTQYF.

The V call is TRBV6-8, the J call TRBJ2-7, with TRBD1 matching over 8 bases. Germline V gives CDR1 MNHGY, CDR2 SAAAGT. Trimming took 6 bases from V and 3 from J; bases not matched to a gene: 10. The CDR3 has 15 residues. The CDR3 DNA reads TGTGCCAGCAGCCACTGGACAGGGATTTACTACGAGCAGTACTTC. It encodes CASSHWTGIYYEQYF.

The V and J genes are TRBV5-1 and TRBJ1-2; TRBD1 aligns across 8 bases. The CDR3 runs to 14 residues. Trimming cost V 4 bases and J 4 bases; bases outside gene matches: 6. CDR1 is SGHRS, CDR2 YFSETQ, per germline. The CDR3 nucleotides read TGCGCCAGCAGCCTACCCGGGACAGGCTATGGCTACACCTTC. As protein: CASSLPGTGYGYTF.

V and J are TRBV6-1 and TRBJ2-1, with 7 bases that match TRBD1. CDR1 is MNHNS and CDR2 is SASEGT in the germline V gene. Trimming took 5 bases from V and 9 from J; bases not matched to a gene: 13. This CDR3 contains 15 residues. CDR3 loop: CASSTRGTANAEQFF. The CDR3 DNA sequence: TGTGCCAGCAGTACAAGGGGGACAGCGAACGCTGAGCAGTTCTTC.

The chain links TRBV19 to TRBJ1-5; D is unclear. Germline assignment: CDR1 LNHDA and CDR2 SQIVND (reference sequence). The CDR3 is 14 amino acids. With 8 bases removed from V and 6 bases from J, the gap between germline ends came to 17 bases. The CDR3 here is CASCRASLPQPQHF. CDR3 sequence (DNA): TGTGCCAGTTGTAGGGCATCGTTACCTCAGCCCCAGCATTTT.

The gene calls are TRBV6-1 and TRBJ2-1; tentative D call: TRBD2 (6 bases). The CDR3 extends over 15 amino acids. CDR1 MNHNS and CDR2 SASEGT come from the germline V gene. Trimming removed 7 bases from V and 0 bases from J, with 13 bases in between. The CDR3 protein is CASILGLFSYNEQFF. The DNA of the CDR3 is TGTGCCAGCATACTTGGACTATTCTCCTACAATGAGCAGTTCTTC.